The T cell receptor beta chain under discussion was sequenced for a study of identifying expanded T cells in peripheral blood. Healthy donors had no documented immune events, such as infections, while sampled. The CDR3 is 14 amino acids. Germline values: CDR1 SEHNR, CDR2 FQNEAQ (reference sequence). The germline V and J ends were trimmed by 2 bases and 4 bases, with 11 bases remaining between them. This clone was seen a handful of times. What it recognizes is unknown. Study results and caveats: Over around two and four weeks, about 15 and 18 clones changed, versus approximately 1.2 between replicates. Across healthy donors, higher total template counts meant significantly greater approximately two-week count variance.

Method: immunoSEQ multiplex PCR; TCRdb's copy keeps in-frame clones and lacks some. The sample holds approximately 92,000 clones, more than 75% seen once. The source of this sequence is a person aged 18 to 75 in good health. The V and J genes are TRBV7-9 and TRBJ1-1; TRBD1 is a possible D gene (6 bases). Sample: blood. DNA for the CDR3: TGTGCCAGCAGCTTACAGGGGTTCGGCACTGAAGCTTTCTTT. This encodes CASSLQGFGTEAFF.